A single sample is the source of the 7 T cell receptor beta chains below, sequenced in a study of blood T cells in healthy people across ages (dated by TCRdb to between 2015 and 2016). Preparation of the library involved 5' RACE. The instrument given in TCRdb is Illumina HiSeq 2500. The second PCR ran for roughly 7 to 11 cycles and used a J-beta primer mix along with a sample-barcoded 5' primer. The raw public reads went through TCRdb reprocessing: fastp at Q25, MiXCR clone calling, in-frame beta chains kept. Rows with a matching CDR3 protein are joined into one entry that keeps the most common DNA and genes. The table for this sample lists 850,000 to 1,100,000 distinct CDR3 sequences; more than 30% of them were counted only once. The top ten hold roughly 13% of the sample. Sequences were obtained from blood. These receptors were collected from a man aged 18 to 30 in good health.

This clonotype was picked up a small number of times. This chain uses TRBV5-1 with TRBJ2-3; 7 bases line up with TRBD1. The CDR3 is 15 amino acids. Losses at the gene ends were 3 bases for V and 4 bases for J; bases not matched to a gene: 8. The germline CDR1 and CDR2 sequences are SGHRS and YFSETQ. The DNA of the CDR3 is TGCGCCAGCAGCTCCGACAGGGTAAACGCAGATACGCAGTATTTT. Residues: CASSSDRVNADTQYF.

This clonotype was observed a few times. The chain uses TRBV4-3 and TRBJ2-3; D is possibly TRBD1 (5 bases). V shed 1 base and J shed 6 bases, with 14 bases lying between them. Per germline, CDR1 LGHNA and CDR2 YSLEER. The length of the CDR3 is 15 residues. The CDR3 is CASSQAYPRDDTQYF. The CDR3 DNA reads as TGCGCCAGCAGCCAAGCGTATCCCAGGGATGATACGCAGTATTTT.

The V and J genes are TRBV7-2 and TRBJ1-5; perhaps TRBD1 as D (6 bases). From germline, CDR1 is SGHTA and CDR2 FQGNSA. The germline V and J ends were trimmed by 0 bases and 1 base, with 10 bases remaining between them. The CDR3 totals 16 residues. The CDR3 sequence: CASSLASGASNQPQHF. For the CDR3, the DNA is TGTGCCAGCAGCTTAGCTTCAGGGGCAAGCAATCAGCCCCAGCATTTT.

CDR3 DNA sequence: TGCGCCAGCAGCCCAAGGAGGCCCACCGGGGAGCTGTTTTTT. It codes for CASSPRRPTGELFF. The chain links TRBV4-1 to TRBJ2-2; D is possibly TRBD2 (5 bases). Looked up from germline, CDR1 is MGHRA and CDR2 is YSYEKL. V was pared by 4 bases and J by 4 bases, with 10 bases between. CDR3 length: 14 amino acids.

This clonotype showed up many times. The V gene is TRBV7-2, the J gene TRBJ2-7; a possible D gene is TRBD1 (6 bases). Germline CDR1 is SGHTA and CDR2 is FQGNSA. The CDR3 consists of 13 residues. Trimming stripped 8 bases from V and 4 bases from J, with 15 bases between. In DNA form, the CDR3 reads TGTGCCAGCCTTACAGGGCTCGGTTACGAGCAGTACTTC. It specifies CASLTGLGYEQYF.

The J gene is TRBJ2-1, the V gene TRBV5-5; weak D call: TRBD1 (6 bases). The germline gives CDR1 SGHKS, CDR2 YYEKEE (reference sequence). The CDR3 is 15 amino acids. V dropped 2 bases and J dropped 6 bases, with 15 bases sitting between them. CDR3 DNA sequence: TGTGCCAGCAGCTTAATTACAGGGTCGGGCAATGAGCAGTTCTTC. It yields the protein CASSLITGSGNEQFF. Full variable domain (outside the CDR3, taken from reference TRBV5-5 and TRBJ2-1): DAGVTQSPTHLIKTRGQQVTLRCSPISGHKSVSWYQQVLGQGPQFIFQYYEKEERGRGNFPDRFSARQFPNYSSELNVNALLLGDSALYLCASSLITGSGNEQFFGPGTRLTVL.

As DNA, the CDR3 is TGTGCCAGCAGCTTCTGGGGCTCCTACAATGAGCAGTTCTTC. It specifies CASSFWGSYNEQFF. The gene calls are TRBV5-6 and TRBJ2-1; D remains unclear. The CDR3 is made up of 14 amino acids. Trimming took 2 bases from V and 0 from J, leaving 6 bases between them. The germline gives CDR1 SGHDT, CDR2 YYEEEE.